The next 20 T cell receptor beta chains were all read from a single sample in a study of blood T cells in healthy people across ages. A J-beta primer mix and a sample-barcoded 5' primer were used in a second PCR of about 7 to 11 cycles. A single record per CDR3 protein comes from TCRdb applying MiXCR to the 5' RACE reads. The data hold 1,500,000 or so distinct CDR3 sequences, with approximately 42% observed a single time. Sequencing was done on a sample of blood. The receptors originated from a young woman in good health.

This clonotype was counted only a few times. The rearrangement links TRBV28 to TRBJ2-1; D is unclear. CDR1 and CDR2 from the germline V gene are MDHEN and SYDVKM. CDR3 length: 13 residues. V lost 8 bases and J lost 7, with 15 bases in between. CDR3 in DNA: TGTGCCAGCGCCCTTTTATATAGGAATGAGCAGTTCTTC. This translates into CASALLYRNEQFF.

The CDR3 reads CASSLDGSFQPQHF. The CDR3 nucleotides read TGTGCCAGCAGCTTGGATGGCAGTTTCCAGCCCCAGCATTTT. The chain carries TRBV5-5 and TRBJ1-5; D ambiguous. Germline V gene sequence: CDR1 SGHKS, CDR2 YYEKEE (reference sequence). Trimming stripped 0 bases from V and 7 bases from J, with 11 bases between. This CDR3 contains 14 residues.

This chain uses TRBV29-1 with TRBJ1-1; D unresolved. CDR3 length: 13 residues. The V and J ends lost 6 bases and 1 base respectively, with 12 bases between them. Per germline, CDR1 SQVTM and CDR2 ANQGSEA. The CDR3 DNA is TGCAGCGTGGCGGCCCACGAGAACACTGAAGCTTTCTTT. This sequence encodes CSVAAHENTEAFF.

The chain couples TRBV3-1 to TRBJ2-1; the D gene is possibly TRBD2 (6 bases). V lost 0 bases and J lost 4, with 19 bases in between. The length of the CDR3 is 18 residues. Germline CDR1 LGHDT, CDR2 YNNKEL (reference sequence). The DNA of the CDR3 is TGTGCCAGCAGCCAAGACCAAGTTCTAGCGCCACCTTACAATGAGCAGTTCTTC. Residues: CASSQDQVLAPPYNEQFF.

This sequence joins TRBV20-1 and TRBJ1-5; D call uncertain. The CDR3 loop spans 14 amino acids. Trimming removed 4 bases from V and 3 bases from J, with 13 bases in between. Germline assignment: CDR1 DFQATT and CDR2 SNEGSKA (reference sequence). The CDR3 loop reads CSATSGGINQPQHF. The CDR3 region has the DNA TGCAGTGCTACTTCCGGAGGGATCAATCAGCCCCAGCATTTT.

CDR3 bases: TGCGCCAGCAGCCAAGAACCCCGAGGGGTGGGGGAGACCCAGTACTTC. Residues: CASSQEPRGVGETQYF. The rearrangement joins TRBV4-3 to TRBJ2-5, with D perhaps TRBD1 or TRBD2 (5 bases each). The CDR3 covers 16 residues. V lost 0 bases, J lost 5 bases, and 16 bases lay in between. In germline, CDR1 is LGHNA, CDR2 YSLEER.

This clonotype occurred many times. The J gene is TRBJ1-2, the V gene TRBV6-5, with a possible D match to TRBD1 (6 bases). Germline V gene data show CDR1 as MNHEY and CDR2 as SVGAGI. The CDR3 sequence is 16 residues long. V gave up 2 bases and J gave up 1 base, with 14 bases separating them. Here the CDR3 DNA reads TGTGCCAGCAGTTACGTGTCGGACAGCATTAACTATGGCTACACCTTC. Its protein product is CASSYVSDSINYGYTF.

The V call is TRBV28, the J call TRBJ2-7, with TRBD1 matching over 12 bases. This CDR3 has 16 residues. With 6 bases clipped from V and 3 bases from J, the junction kept 9 bases outside the gene matches. The V gene's germline CDR1 is MDHEN and CDR2 SYDVKM. The chain's CDR3 is CASRQPGTGGLYEQYF. The CDR3 bases are TGTGCCAGCAGACAACCTGGGACAGGGGGCCTCTACGAGCAGTACTTC.

Concerning this clonotype: A junction boundary mismatches the germline segment, possibly from a read error. This rearrangement joins TRBV7-9 to TRBJ1-2; D is possibly TRBD1 (5 bases). Germline CDR1 SEHNR, CDR2 FQNEAQ (reference sequence). The CDR3 is 14 residues long. The CDR3 DNA is TGTGCCAGCAGCAACTCTTTACAGGACTATGACTACACCTTC. Translating it yields CASSNSLQDYDYTF. Complete variable domain (other parts from reference TRBV7-9 and TRBJ1-2): DTGVSQNPRHKITKRGQNVTFRCDPISEHNRLYWYRQTLGQGPEFLTYFQNEAQLEKSRLLSDRFSAERPKGSFSTLEIQRTEQGDSAMYLCASSNSLQDYDYTFGSGTRLTVV.

This clonotype occurred many times. The rearrangement uses TRBV29-1 and TRBJ2-7; D is possibly TRBD1 (5 bases). V lost 5 bases and J 1 base, leaving 9 bases between the germline ends. Germline CDR1 and CDR2: SQVTM and ANQGSEA. CDR3 length equals 12 residues. CDR3 residues: CSVLTGSYEQYF. The CDR3 nucleotides are TGCAGCGTTTTAACAGGTTCCTACGAGCAGTACTTC.

V usage is TRBV4-1 and J usage is TRBJ2-5; D remains ambiguous. V lost 1 base to trimming and J lost 2 bases, with 11 bases between them. Germline loops: CDR1 MGHRA, CDR2 YSYEKL. This CDR3 region has 15 residues. This CDR3 reads CASSQVVGEQETQYF. Here the CDR3 DNA reads TGCGCCAGCAGCCAAGTCGTTGGGGAACAAGAGACCCAGTACTTC.

This chain joins TRBV28 and TRBJ2-2; D may match TRBD1 or TRBD2 (6 bases each). Germline CDR1 is MDHEN and CDR2 is SYDVKM. Trimming pared 4 bases from V and 4 bases from J, leaving 10 bases between. The CDR3 loop spans 14 amino acids. CDR3 DNA: TGTGCCAGCAGTTCGGGGGCGCGCACCGGGGAGCTGTTTTTT. This codes for CASSSGARTGELFF. Variable domain in full (rest from reference TRBV28 and TRBJ2-2): DVKVTQSSRYLVKRTGEKVFLECVQDMDHENMFWYRQDPGLGLRLIYFSYDVKMKEKGDIPEGYSVSREKKERFSLILESASTNQTSMYLCASSSGARTGELFFGEGSRLTVL.

This clonotype was recorded only once. The V and J genes are TRBV20-1 and TRBJ2-3, with 8 bases aligning to TRBD1. The CDR3 totals 14 residues. The J segment lost 2 bases and the V segment lost 3 bases, leaving 4 bases of the junction unmatched. Germline CDR1 and CDR2: DFQATT and SNEGSKA (reference sequence). The chain's CDR3 is CSARYRGVTDTQYF. DNA for the CDR3: TGCAGTGCTAGGTACAGGGGGGTCACAGATACGCAGTATTTT.

The chain joins TRBV15 to TRBJ2-3, with D possibly TRBD2 on 6 matching bases. The CDR3 extends over 12 amino acids. Trimming removed 6 bases from V and 7 bases from J, with 11 bases in between. From germline, CDR1 is LNHNV and CDR2 YYDKDF (reference sequence). Here the CDR3 DNA reads TGTGCCACCAGTGGGGGGATGAATACGCAGTATTTT. As protein: CATSGGMNTQYF.

The chain combines TRBV7-2 with TRBJ2-1; TRBD2 matches at 10 bases. Germline CDR1 and CDR2: SGHTA and FQGNSA. The length of the CDR3 is 18 residues. V lost 1 base to trimming and J lost 7 bases; unmatched junction nucleotides: 13. The DNA for the CDR3 is TGTGCCAGCAGCTTAGTGGCTAGCGGGGGAGGGTGGAAGAATGAGCAGTTCTTC. Amino acids: CASSLVASGGGWKNEQFF.

The chain joins TRBV29-1 to TRBJ2-5, with a weak D call TRBD1 (6 bases). Germline V gives CDR1 SQVTM, CDR2 ANQGSEA. Trimming stripped 6 bases from V and 11 bases from J, with 22 bases between. This CDR3 has 13 residues. CDR3 DNA: TGCAGCGTAAAAGGGACACCCGACAATGAGCAGTACTTC. It is translated as CSVKGTPDNEQYF.

This clonotype has more than one count but fewer than ten. The chain recombines TRBV7-9 with TRBJ2-1, with 10 positions matching TRBD2. Trimming removed 5 bases from V and 0 bases from J; junction bases left unmatched: 4. The germline V gene encodes CDR1 SEHNR and CDR2 FQNEAQ (reference sequence). The CDR3 has 16 residues. This CDR3 reads CASSETSGRSYNEQFF. Written as DNA, the CDR3 is TGTGCCAGCAGCGAGACTAGCGGGCGCTCCTACAATGAGCAGTTCTTC.

This clonotype was counted only a few times. This chain connects TRBV7-2 to TRBJ1-2; D unclear. Germline V gives CDR1 SGHTA, CDR2 FQGNSA. The CDR3 is made up of 14 amino acids. Trimming took off 5 bases at V and 3 bases at J, with 13 bases between the two ends. The chain's CDR3 is CASSGRLRDYGYTF. CDR3 nucleotides: TGTGCCAGCAGCGGACGCTTGAGGGACTATGGCTACACCTTC. Using reference TRBV7-2 and TRBJ1-2 for the parts outside the CDR3, the full variable domain is GAGVSQSPSNKVTEKGKDVELRCDPISGHTALYWYRQSLGQGLEFLIYFQGNSAPDKSGLPSDRFSAERTGGSVSTLTIQRTQQEDSAVYLCASSGRLRDYGYTFGSGTRLTVV.

This chain joins TRBV11-2 and TRBJ1-2; the D is unclear. CDR3 length equals 13 residues. Trimming took off 5 bases at V and 4 bases at J, with 11 bases between the two ends. Germline V gives CDR1 SGHAT, CDR2 FQNNGV. CDR3 in DNA: TGTGCCAGCAGCCAAGGCGGCCTCTATGGCTACACCTTC. Translation: CASSQGGLYGYTF.

This clonotype was counted a few times. The chain has TRBV2 and TRBJ1-1; D is unresolved. From germline, CDR1 is SNHLY and CDR2 FYNNEI. The CDR3 spans 14 residues. The V end lost 0 bases, the J end lost 6 bases, and 11 bases lay between the germline ends. The CDR3 region has the DNA TGTGCCAGCAGTGAAGCGCGAGGAGGACCTGAAGCTTTCTTT. Encoded protein: CASSEARGGPEAFF.